Below are 21 T cell receptor beta chains sequenced from a single sample in a study of beta chain features in type 1 diabetes. The study's findings and limits: People with Type 1 diabetes carried modestly yet significantly shorter TCRB CDR3s in all four CD4+ subsets.

Of the isolated RNA, all was reverse transcribed, and so the sequenced material was expressed TCRB transcripts. Only in-frame clones appear in the TCRdb table, and some are missing; sequencing was by immunoSEQ multiplex PCR. The table includes 250,000 to 300,000 clones, 13% to 15% detected once. No antigens are known for them. The specimen sequenced was naive CD4+ T cells from blood. These TCRs come from a man aged 30 to 45 with type 1 diabetes.

This clone was counted a few times. CDR3 coding DNA: TGTGCCAGCAGCCCTCAAACTAGCGGGCGAGGGGAGACCCAGTACTTC. As protein: CASSPQTSGRGETQYF. The chain recombines TRBV11-2 with TRBJ2-5, with TRBD2 matching over 9 bases. The V gene's germline CDR1 is SGHAT and CDR2 FQNNGV. The CDR3 consists of 16 residues. Losses at the gene ends were 5 bases for V and 5 bases for J; bases not matched to a gene: 12.

The rearrangement uses TRBV18 and TRBJ2-5; 7 bases agree with TRBD2. The end of the DNA is better explained by TRBJ2-7, so the J call may be wrong. This CDR3 has 15 residues. The germline V gene encodes CDR1 KGHSH and CDR2 LQKENI. CDR3 sequence reads: CASSPGTTSSYEQYF. The DNA of the CDR3 is TGTGCCAGCTCACCCGGGACTACCTCCTCCTACGAGCAGTACTTC.

The sample holds a few counts of this clone. This chain connects TRBV5-4 to TRBJ1-4; 7 bases line up with TRBD1. CDR1 and CDR2 (germline): SGHNT, YYREEE (reference sequence). V lost 1 base to trimming and J lost 7 bases; unmatched junction nucleotides: 4. CDR3 length: 14 residues. The CDR3 DNA follows: TGTGCCAGCAGCTTGACAGGGGCGGCTGAAAAACTGTTTTTT. Translating gives CASSLTGAAEKLFF.

This clone was seen more than once but under ten times. The chain employs TRBV9 and TRBJ2-3, with 8 bases identical to TRBD2. V gave up 0 bases and J gave up 3 bases; unmatched junction bases: 3. Per germline, CDR1 SGDLS and CDR2 YYNGEE. There are 15 residues in the CDR3. In nucleotides, the CDR3 is TGTGCCAGCAGCGTAGCGGGAGGGCCTACAGATACGCAGTATTTT. This sequence encodes CASSVAGGPTDTQYF.

A few counts support this clone. This chain joins TRBV28 and TRBJ2-7; tentatively, D is TRBD2 (5 bases). From germline, CDR1 is MDHEN and CDR2 SYDVKM. V lost 1 base and J 6 bases, leaving 16 bases between the germline ends. The CDR3 loop spans 15 amino acids. In nucleotides, the CDR3 is TGTGCCAGCAGTTTATCGGGCATTATGAGGGCCGAGCAGTACTTC. Its protein product is CASSLSGIMRAEQYF.

The J gene is TRBJ2-1, the V gene TRBV20-1, with a possible D match to TRBD2 (6 bases). The CDR3 spans 10 residues. V shed 3 bases and J shed 10 bases, with 7 bases lying between them. Looked up from germline, CDR1 is DFQATT and CDR2 is SNEGSKA (reference sequence). The CDR3 DNA is TGCAGTGCTAGTGCGGGGGAGCAGTTCTTC. Translation: CSASAGEQFF.

This clone showed up just a few times. The V and J genes are TRBV2 and TRBJ1-2; TRBD1 agrees at 7 bases. The CDR3 is made up of 14 amino acids. V shed 6 bases and J 2 bases; nucleotides not matched to a gene: 6. Germline CDR1 reads SNHLY; CDR2 reads FYNNEI. As DNA, the CDR3 is TGTGCCAGCAGGGGGACAGCTCAAAACTATGGCTACACCTTC. Translated: CASRGTAQNYGYTF.

This chain uses TRBV2 with TRBJ1-2; no firm D call. Germline CDR1 and CDR2: SNHLY and FYNNEI. This CDR3 comprises 13 residues. Trimming stripped 6 bases from V and 8 bases from J, with 16 bases between. The CDR3 DNA sequence: TGTGCCAGCAGCGCCGGGCCCGCGGGGGGCTACACCTTC. It codes for CASSAGPAGGYTF.

The chain carries TRBV7-2 and TRBJ2-1, with 13 bases that match TRBD2. V lost 4 bases to trimming and J lost 15 bases; unmatched junction nucleotides: 15. The CDR3 has 16 amino acids. The germline gives CDR1 SGHTA, CDR2 FQGNSA. The CDR3 nucleotides read TGTGCCAGCAGCTCTCCGGGACTAGCGGGACCTCAGGCACCGTTCTTC. Its protein is CASSSPGLAGPQAPFF. Complete variable domain (other parts from reference TRBV7-2 and TRBJ2-1): GAGVSQSPSNKVTEKGKDVELRCDPISGHTALYWYRQSLGQGLEFLIYFQGNSAPDKSGLPSDRFSAERTGGSVSTLTIQRTQQEDSAVYLCASSSPGLAGPQAPFFGPGTRLTVL.

This clone was counted a few times. The chain joins TRBV2 to TRBJ2-1; 14 nucleotides match TRBD2. Germline values: CDR1 SNHLY, CDR2 FYNNEI. The CDR3 consists of 16 residues. The junction had 9 bases not matched to a gene; V was cut back by 8 bases and J by 6 bases. In nucleotides, the CDR3 is TGTGCCAGCCGTGGACTAGCGGGAGGTGACATCAATGAGCAGTTCTTC. The encoded protein is CASRGLAGGDINEQFF.

This clone came up a few times. The CDR3 sequence is CASSQFSGSAYNEQFF. In nucleotides, the CDR3 is TGTGCCAGCAGCCAGTTTAGCGGGAGCGCCTACAATGAGCAGTTCTTC. The chain has TRBV4-2 and TRBJ2-1; TRBD2 aligns across 9 bases. V shed 3 bases, J shed 2 bases, and the junction held 5 bases outside the gene matches. This CDR3 is 16 amino acids long. Germline assignment: CDR1 LGHNA and CDR2 YNFKEQ.

This clone was counted only a few times. The rearrangement joins TRBV7-6 to TRBJ2-5; 7 positions match TRBD2. Unmatched junction bases numbered 9, after V lost 7 bases and J lost 4 bases. CDR1 is SGHVS, CDR2 FNYEAQ, per germline. This CDR3 region has 14 residues. In DNA form, the CDR3 reads TGTGCCAGCACCATCAGGGAGGGGTCAGAGACCCAGTACTTC. Translation: CASTIREGSETQYF.

The CDR3 reads CASSHDRASNYGYTF. The CDR3 region has the DNA TGTGCCAGCTCCCACGACAGGGCGTCTAACTATGGCTACACCTTC. The chain uses TRBV18 and TRBJ1-2; TRBD1 aligns across 7 bases. The V segment lost 6 bases and the J segment 0 bases; nucleotides outside the gene matches: 7. The germline V gene encodes CDR1 KGHSH and CDR2 LQKENI. The CDR3 runs to 15 residues.

This chain links TRBV7-2 with TRBJ2-7, with a weak D call TRBD2 (5 bases). The V and J ends lost 5 bases and 3 bases respectively, with 11 bases between them. Germline assignment: CDR1 SGHTA and CDR2 FQGNSA. The length of the CDR3 is 13 residues. CDR3 protein: CASSPRVGYEQYF. In nucleotides, the CDR3 is TGTGCCAGCAGCCCGCGGGTCGGCTACGAGCAGTACTTC.

This clone has just a few counts. V is TRBV18 and J is TRBJ2-1, with a weak D call TRBD1 (5 bases). V was clipped by 4 bases and J by 9 bases, with 16 bases between them. The CDR3 spans 14 residues. Germline V gene data show CDR1 as KGHSH and CDR2 as LQKENI. CDR3: CASSHKQGVGEQFF. CDR3 sequence (DNA): TGTGCCAGCTCACACAAACAAGGGGTAGGTGAGCAGTTCTTC.

The chain is built from TRBV9 and TRBJ2-6, with D possibly matching TRBD2 (5 bases). CDR1 SGDLS and CDR2 YYNGEE come from the germline V gene. Deletions cut 0 bases from V and 0 bases from J, with 7 bases between. This CDR3 has 16 residues. In DNA, the CDR3 is TGTGCCAGCAGCGTAGGAGGGAGCTCTGGGGCCAACGTCCTGACTTTC. It yields the protein CASSVGGSSGANVLTF.

The chain joins TRBV25-1 to TRBJ2-1; TRBD2 agrees at 8 bases. The trim removed 1 base at V and 5 bases at J, leaving 4 bases unmatched. This CDR3 is built from 15 residues. The germline V gene has CDR1 MGHDK and CDR2 SYGVNS. For the CDR3, the DNA is TGTGCCAGCAGTGAATCTCTCGGGGGGGACAATGAGCAGTTCTTC. This codes for CASSESLGGDNEQFF.

The chain carries TRBV10-3 and TRBJ2-7; 10 nucleotides match TRBD1. The germline V gene encodes CDR1 ENHRY and CDR2 SYGVKD. V gave up 10 bases and J gave up 4 bases; unmatched junction bases: 7. The CDR3 is 13 amino acids. The CDR3 is CATRQGAGYEQYF. The CDR3 bases are TGTGCCACCAGACAGGGGGCTGGGTACGAGCAGTACTTC.

The chain is built from TRBV7-2 and TRBJ2-2; 8 bases are shared with TRBD2. CDR3 size: 15 residues. In germline, CDR1 is SGHTA, CDR2 FQGNSA. Trimming cost V 7 bases and J 2 bases; bases outside gene matches: 6. CDR3 residues: CASNLGLVNTGELFF. The DNA for the CDR3 is TGTGCCAGCAATCTGGGACTAGTTAACACCGGGGAGCTGTTTTTT.

The table lists this clone with a few counts. This rearrangement joins TRBV6-5 to TRBJ1-2, with TRBD1 matching over 9 bases. Germline V gene lookup returns CDR1 MNHEY and CDR2 SVGAGI. This CDR3 region has 14 residues. V lost 6 bases to trimming and J lost 3 bases; unmatched junction nucleotides: 5. The CDR3 reads CASSRQGEDYGYTF. Written as DNA, the CDR3 is TGTGCCAGCAGCCGACAGGGGGAGGACTATGGCTACACCTTC.

This clone was seen more than once but under ten times. The CDR3 is CASSLTLSGANVLTF. In DNA form, the CDR3 reads TGTGCCAGCAGCTTAACACTGTCTGGGGCCAACGTCCTGACTTTC. The chain links TRBV7-3 to TRBJ2-6; D uncertain. The germline CDR1 and CDR2 sequences are SGHTA and FQGTGA. The CDR3 has 15 residues. V gave up 0 bases and J gave up 1 base, with 4 bases separating them.